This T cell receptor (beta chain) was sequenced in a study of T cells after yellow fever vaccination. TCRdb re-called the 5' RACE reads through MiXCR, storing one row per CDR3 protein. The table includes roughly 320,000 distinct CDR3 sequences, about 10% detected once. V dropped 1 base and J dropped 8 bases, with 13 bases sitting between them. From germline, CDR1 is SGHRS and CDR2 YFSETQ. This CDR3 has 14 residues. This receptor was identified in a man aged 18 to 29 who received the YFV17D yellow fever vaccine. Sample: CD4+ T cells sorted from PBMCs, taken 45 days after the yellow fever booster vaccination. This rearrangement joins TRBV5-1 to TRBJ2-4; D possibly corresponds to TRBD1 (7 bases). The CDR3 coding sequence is TGCGCCAGCAGCTTGACAGGGGAGGTTGACATTCAGTACTTC. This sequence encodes CASSLTGEVDIQYF.